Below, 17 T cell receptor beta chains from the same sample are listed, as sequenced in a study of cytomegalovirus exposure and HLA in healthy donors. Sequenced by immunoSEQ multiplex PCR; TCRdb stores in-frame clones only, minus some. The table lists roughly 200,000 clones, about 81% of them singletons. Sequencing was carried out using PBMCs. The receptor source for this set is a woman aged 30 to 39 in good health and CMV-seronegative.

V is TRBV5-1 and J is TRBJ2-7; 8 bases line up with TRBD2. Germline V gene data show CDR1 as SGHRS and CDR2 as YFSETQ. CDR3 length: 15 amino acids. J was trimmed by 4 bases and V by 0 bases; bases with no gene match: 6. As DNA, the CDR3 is TGCGCCAGCAGCTTGGAGGGACTAGTCTATTACGAGCAGTACTTC. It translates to CASSLEGLVYYEQYF.

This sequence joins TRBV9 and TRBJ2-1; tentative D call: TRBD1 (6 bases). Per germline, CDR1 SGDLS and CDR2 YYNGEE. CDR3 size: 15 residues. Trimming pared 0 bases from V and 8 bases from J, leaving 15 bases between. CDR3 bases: TGTGCCAGCAGCGTAGGGGGGCTCTATGGGGATGAGCAGTTCTTC. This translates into CASSVGGLYGDEQFF.

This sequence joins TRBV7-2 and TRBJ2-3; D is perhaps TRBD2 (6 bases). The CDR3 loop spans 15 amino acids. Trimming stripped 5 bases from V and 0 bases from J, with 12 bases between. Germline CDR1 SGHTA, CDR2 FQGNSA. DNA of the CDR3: TGTGCCAGCAGCCGGCGGGGTATGAGCACAGATACGCAGTATTTT. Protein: CASSRRGMSTDTQYF.

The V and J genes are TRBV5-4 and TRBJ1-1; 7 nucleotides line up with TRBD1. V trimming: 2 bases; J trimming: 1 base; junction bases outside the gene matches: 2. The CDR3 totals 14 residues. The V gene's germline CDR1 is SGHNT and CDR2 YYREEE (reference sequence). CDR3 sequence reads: CASSLRGQNTEAFF. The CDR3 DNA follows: TGTGCCAGCAGCTTAAGGGGGCAGAACACTGAAGCTTTCTTT. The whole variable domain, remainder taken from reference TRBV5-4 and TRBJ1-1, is ETGVTQSPTHLIKTRGQQVTLRCSSQSGHNTVSWYQQALGQGPQFIFQYYREEENGRGNFPPRFSGLQFPNYSSELNVNALELDDSALYLCASSLRGQNTEAFFGQGTRLTVV.

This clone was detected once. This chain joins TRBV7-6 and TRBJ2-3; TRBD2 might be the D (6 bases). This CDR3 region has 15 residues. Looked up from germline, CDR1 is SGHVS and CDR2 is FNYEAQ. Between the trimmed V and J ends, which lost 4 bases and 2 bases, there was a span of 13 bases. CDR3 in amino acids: CASSSPRGNTDTQYF. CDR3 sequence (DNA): TGTGCCAGCAGCTCTCCGCGCGGGAACACAGATACGCAGTATTTT.

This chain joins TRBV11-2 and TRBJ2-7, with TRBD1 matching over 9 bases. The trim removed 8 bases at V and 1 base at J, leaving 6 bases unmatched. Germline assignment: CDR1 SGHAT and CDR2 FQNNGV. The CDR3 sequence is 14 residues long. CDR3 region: CASHGTGTSYEQYF. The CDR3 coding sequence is TGTGCCAGCCATGGGACAGGGACTTCCTACGAGCAGTACTTC.

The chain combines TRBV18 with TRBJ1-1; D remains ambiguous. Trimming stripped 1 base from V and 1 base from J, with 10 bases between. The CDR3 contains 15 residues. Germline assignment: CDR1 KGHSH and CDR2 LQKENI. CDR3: CASSPLGFANTEAFF. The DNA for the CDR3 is TGTGCCAGCTCACCACTGGGCTTCGCGAACACTGAAGCTTTCTTT. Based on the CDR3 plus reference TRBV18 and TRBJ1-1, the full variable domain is NAGVMQNPRHLVRRRGQEARLRCSPMKGHSHVYWYRQLPEEGLKFMVYLQKENIIDESGMPKERFSAEFPKEGPSILRIQQVVRGDSAAYFCASSPLGFANTEAFFGQGTRLTVV.

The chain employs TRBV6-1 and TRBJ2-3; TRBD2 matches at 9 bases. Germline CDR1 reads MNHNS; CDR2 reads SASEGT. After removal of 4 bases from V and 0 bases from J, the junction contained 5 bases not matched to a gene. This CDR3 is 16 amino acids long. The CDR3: CASSGRSGRSTDTQYF. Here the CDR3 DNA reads TGTGCCAGCAGTGGAAGGAGCGGGAGGAGCACAGATACGCAGTATTTT.

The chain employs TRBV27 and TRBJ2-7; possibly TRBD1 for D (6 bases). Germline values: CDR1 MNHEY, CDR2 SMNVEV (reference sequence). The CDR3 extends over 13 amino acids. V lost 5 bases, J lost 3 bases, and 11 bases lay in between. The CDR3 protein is CASSLMDSYEQYF. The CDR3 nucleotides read TGTGCCAGCAGTCTAATGGACAGCTACGAGCAGTACTTC.

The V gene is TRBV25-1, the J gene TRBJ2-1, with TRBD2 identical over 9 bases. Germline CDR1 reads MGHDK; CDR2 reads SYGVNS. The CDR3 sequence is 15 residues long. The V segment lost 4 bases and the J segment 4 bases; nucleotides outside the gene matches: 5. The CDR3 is CASSGGGGGYNEQFF. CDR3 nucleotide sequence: TGTGCCAGCAGTGGTGGCGGGGGGGGTTACAATGAGCAGTTCTTC.

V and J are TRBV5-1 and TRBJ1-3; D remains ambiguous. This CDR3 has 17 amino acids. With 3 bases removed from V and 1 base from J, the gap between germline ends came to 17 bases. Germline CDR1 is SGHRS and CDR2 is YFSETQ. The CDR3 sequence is CASSSTGLHSSGNTIYF. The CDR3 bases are TGCGCCAGCAGCTCTACGGGGTTACATTCGTCTGGAAACACCATATATTTT.

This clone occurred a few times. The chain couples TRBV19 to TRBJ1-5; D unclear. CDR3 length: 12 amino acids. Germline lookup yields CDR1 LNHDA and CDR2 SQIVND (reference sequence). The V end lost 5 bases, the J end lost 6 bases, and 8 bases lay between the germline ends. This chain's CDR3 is CASSSSRQPQHF. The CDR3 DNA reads TGTGCCAGTAGTTCCTCGCGTCAGCCCCAGCATTTT.

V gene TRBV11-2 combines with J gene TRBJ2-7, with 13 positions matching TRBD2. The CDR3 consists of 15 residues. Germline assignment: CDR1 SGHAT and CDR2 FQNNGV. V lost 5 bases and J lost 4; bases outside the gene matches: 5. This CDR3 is CASSGLAGERYEQYF. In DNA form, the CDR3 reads TGTGCCAGCAGCGGACTAGCGGGAGAGAGGTACGAGCAGTACTTC.

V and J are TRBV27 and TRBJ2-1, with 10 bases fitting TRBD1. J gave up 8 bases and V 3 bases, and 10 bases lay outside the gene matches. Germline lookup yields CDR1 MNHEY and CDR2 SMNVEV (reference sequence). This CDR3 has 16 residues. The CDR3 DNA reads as TGTGCCAGCAGTTTGTTGGGGACAGGGGTTAGGCATGAGCAGTTCTTC. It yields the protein CASSLLGTGVRHEQFF.

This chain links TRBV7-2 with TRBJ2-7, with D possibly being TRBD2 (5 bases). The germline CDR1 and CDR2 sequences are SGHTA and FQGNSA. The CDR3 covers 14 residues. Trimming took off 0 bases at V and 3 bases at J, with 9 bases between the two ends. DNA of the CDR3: TGTGCCAGCAGCTTAGCGTCGAGGGACTACGAGCAGTACTTC. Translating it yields CASSLASRDYEQYF.

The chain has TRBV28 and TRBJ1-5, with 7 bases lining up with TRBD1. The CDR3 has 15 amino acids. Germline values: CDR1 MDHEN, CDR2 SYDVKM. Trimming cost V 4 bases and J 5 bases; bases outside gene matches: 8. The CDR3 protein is CASSSPQQGHQPQHF. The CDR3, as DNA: TGTGCCAGCAGTTCCCCTCAACAGGGGCATCAGCCCCAGCATTTT.

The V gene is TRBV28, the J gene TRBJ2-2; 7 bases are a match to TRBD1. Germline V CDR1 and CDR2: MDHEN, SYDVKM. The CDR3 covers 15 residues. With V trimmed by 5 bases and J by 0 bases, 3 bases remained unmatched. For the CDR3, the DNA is TGTGCCAGCAGTAGACAGGGACCGAACACCGGGGAGCTGTTTTTT. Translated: CASSRQGPNTGELFF.